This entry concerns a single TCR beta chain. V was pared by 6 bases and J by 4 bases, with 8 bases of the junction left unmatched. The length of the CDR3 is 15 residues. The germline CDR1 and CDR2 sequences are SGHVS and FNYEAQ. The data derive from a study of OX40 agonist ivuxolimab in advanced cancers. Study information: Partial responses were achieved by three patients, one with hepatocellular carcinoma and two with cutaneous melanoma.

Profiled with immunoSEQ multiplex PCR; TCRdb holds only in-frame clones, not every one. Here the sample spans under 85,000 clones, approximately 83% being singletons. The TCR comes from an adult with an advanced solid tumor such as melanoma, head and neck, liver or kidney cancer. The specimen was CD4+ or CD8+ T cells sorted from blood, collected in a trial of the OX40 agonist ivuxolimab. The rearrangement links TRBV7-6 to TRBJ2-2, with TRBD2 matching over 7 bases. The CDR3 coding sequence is TGTGCCAGCAGTCGGAGTGGGGGGGTCACCGGGGAGCTGTTTTTT. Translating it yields CASSRSGGVTGELFF.